This T cell receptor beta chain was recovered during a study of cytomegalovirus exposure and HLA in healthy donors. The germline V and J ends were trimmed by 0 bases and 2 bases, with 11 bases remaining between them. CDR1 and CDR2 from the germline V gene are SEHNR and FQNEAQ (reference sequence). This CDR3 comprises 15 residues. PCR was performed using 60 Vbeta and 13 Jbeta primers. Sequencing used immunoSEQ multiplex PCR; TCRdb keeps in-frame clones, though not all of them. The table shows roughly 150,000 clones, with around 63% occurring only once. This clone was detected a few times. What it binds is unknown. Findings of the study overall: Specificity for CMV antigens was confirmed in vitro for a few of the CMV-associated chains. V- and J-gene trimming in TCR beta was tied to a missense DCLRE1C variant by an analysis performed later. Rare sequences made up most TCRs, while some public TCRs were found in many donors.

The source is a human donor in good health. Sample: PBMCs. The chain uses TRBV7-9 and TRBJ2-7, with a weak D call TRBD2 (6 bases). In DNA, the CDR3 is TGTGCCAGCAGCTTAGCGGAGGGGAGGACCTACGAGCAGTACTTC. Encoded protein: CASSLAEGRTYEQYF.